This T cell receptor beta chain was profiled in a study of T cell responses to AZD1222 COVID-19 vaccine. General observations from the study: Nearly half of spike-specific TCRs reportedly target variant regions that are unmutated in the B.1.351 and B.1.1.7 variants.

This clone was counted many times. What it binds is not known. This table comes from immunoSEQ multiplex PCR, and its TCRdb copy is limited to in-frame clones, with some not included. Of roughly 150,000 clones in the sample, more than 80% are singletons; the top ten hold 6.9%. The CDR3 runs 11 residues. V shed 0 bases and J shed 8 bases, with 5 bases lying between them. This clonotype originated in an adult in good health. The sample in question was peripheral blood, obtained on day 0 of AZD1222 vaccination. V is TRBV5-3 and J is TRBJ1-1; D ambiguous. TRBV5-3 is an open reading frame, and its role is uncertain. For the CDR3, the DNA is TGTGCCAGAAGCTTGGACATCGAAGCTTTCTTT. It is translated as CARSLDIEAFF.